This TCR beta chain was documented in a study of shared clonotypes between healthy human individuals. Study-level results: Having only a few donors restricted how much genetic and exposure-history diversity was captured.

The repertoire was sequenced with immunoSEQ multiplex PCR; TCRdb's copy has only in-frame clones and lacks some. The sample records fewer than 600,000 clones, 60% to 85% being singletons. Concerning this clone itself: Its antigen remains unidentified.

Material: PBMCs. The TCR sequence derives from a middle-aged woman in good health. Some clones in this sample may be carry-over from other donors' samples.

CDR3 residues: CASSQLAGGLETQYF. In DNA, the CDR3 is TGCGCCAGCAGCCAGCTAGCGGGAGGGTTGGAGACCCAGTACTTC. The V gene is TRBV4-1, the J gene TRBJ2-5; 12 positions match TRBD2. The ends lost 3 bases at V and 5 bases at J; junction bases unmatched: 4. This CDR3 comprises 15 residues. The V gene's germline CDR1 is MGHRA and CDR2 YSYEKL.